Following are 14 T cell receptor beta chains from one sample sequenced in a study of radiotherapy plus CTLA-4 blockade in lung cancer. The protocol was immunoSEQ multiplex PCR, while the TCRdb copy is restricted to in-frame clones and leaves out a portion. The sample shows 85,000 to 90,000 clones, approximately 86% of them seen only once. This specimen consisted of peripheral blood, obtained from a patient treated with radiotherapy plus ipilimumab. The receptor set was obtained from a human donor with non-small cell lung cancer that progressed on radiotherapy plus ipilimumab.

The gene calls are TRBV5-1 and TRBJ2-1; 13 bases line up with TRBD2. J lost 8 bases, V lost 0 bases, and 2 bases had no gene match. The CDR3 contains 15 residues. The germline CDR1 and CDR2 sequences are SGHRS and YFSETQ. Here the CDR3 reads CASSLVGTSGDEQFF. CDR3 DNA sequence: TGCGCCAGCAGCTTGGTAGGGACTAGCGGGGATGAGCAGTTCTTC.

The CDR3 spells CASSIDNLAGVHEQYF. The CDR3 DNA reads as TGTGCCAGTAGTATAGATAACCTAGCGGGAGTCCACGAGCAGTACTTC. The gene calls are TRBV19 and TRBJ2-7; 10 nucleotides align to TRBD2. Germline CDR1 and CDR2: LNHDA and SQIVND (reference sequence). Trimming cost V 0 bases and J 5 bases; bases outside gene matches: 7. This CDR3 has 16 residues. Full variable domain (rest looked up from reference TRBV19 and TRBJ2-7): DGGITQSPKYLFRKEGQNVTLSCEQNLNHDAMYWYRQDPGQGLRLIYYSQIVNDFQKGDIAEGYSVSREKKESFPLTVTSAQKNPTAFYLCASSIDNLAGVHEQYFGPGTRLTVT.

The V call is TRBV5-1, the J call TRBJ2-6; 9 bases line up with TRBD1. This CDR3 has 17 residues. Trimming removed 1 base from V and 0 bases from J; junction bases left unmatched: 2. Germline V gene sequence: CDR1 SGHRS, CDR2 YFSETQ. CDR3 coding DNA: TGCGCCAGCAGCTTGAAGACAGGGGGCTCTGGGGCCAACGTCCTGACTTTC. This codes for CASSLKTGGSGANVLTF. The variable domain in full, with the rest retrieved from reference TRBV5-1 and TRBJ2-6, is KAGVTQTPRYLIKTRGQQVTLSCSPISGHRSVSWYQQTPGQGLQFLFEYFSETQRNKGNFPGRFSGRQFSNSRSEMNVSTLELGDSALYLCASSLKTGGSGANVLTFGAGSRLTVL.

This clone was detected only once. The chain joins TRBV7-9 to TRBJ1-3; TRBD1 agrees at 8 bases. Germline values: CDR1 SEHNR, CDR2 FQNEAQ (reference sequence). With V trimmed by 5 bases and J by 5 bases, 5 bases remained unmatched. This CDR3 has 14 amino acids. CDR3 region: CASSPGQARNTIYF. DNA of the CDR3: TGTGCCAGCAGCCCGGGACAGGCGAGAAACACCATATATTTT.

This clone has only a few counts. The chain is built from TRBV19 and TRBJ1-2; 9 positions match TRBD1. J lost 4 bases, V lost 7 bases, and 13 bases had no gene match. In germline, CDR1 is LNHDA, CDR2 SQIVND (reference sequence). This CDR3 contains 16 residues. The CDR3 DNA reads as TGTGCCAGTAAGGGGGACAGGGAGACGGGCAGCTATGGCTACACCTTC. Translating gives CASKGDRETGSYGYTF.

The CDR3 is CASSREQGPGNTIYF. Written as DNA, the CDR3 is TGTGCCAGCAGCCGGGAACAGGGACCCGGAAACACCATATATTTT. The rearrangement uses TRBV5-4 and TRBJ1-3; the D gene is possibly TRBD1 (6 bases). From germline, CDR1 is SGHNT and CDR2 YYREEE (reference sequence). The V end lost 4 bases, the J end lost 4 bases, and 15 bases lay between the germline ends. The CDR3 has 15 residues.

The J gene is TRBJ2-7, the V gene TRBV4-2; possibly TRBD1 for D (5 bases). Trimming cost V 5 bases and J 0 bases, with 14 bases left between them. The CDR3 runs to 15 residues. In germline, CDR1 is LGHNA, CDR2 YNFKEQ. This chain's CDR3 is CASSEGAGFSYEQYF. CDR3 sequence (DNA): TGTGCCAGCAGCGAAGGGGCAGGCTTCTCCTACGAGCAGTACTTC.

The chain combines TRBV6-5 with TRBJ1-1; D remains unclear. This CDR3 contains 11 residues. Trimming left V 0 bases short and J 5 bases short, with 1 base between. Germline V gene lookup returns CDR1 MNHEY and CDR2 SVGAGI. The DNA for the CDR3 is TGTGCCAGCAGTTACTCAACTGAAGCTTTCTTT. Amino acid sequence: CASSYSTEAFF.

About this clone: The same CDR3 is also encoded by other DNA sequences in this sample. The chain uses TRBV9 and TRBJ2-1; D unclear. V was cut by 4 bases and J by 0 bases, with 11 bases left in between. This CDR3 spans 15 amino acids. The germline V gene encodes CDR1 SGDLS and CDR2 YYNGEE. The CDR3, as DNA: TGTGCCAGCAGCACAACGTCGGGCTCCTACAATGAGCAGTTCTTC. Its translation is CASSTTSGSYNEQFF.

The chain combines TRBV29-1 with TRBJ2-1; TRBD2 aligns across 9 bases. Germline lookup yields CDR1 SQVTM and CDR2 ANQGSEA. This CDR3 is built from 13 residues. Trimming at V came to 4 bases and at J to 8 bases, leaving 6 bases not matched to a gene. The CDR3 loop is CSVGLAGLDEQFF. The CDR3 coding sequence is TGCAGCGTTGGGCTAGCGGGACTTGATGAGCAGTTCTTC.

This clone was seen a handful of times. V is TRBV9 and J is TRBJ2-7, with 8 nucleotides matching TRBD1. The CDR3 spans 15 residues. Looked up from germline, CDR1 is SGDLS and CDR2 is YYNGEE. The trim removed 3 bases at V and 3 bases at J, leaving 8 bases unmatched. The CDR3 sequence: CASSASGGLYYEQYF. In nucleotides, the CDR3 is TGTGCCAGCAGCGCATCAGGGGGCCTGTACTACGAGCAGTACTTC.

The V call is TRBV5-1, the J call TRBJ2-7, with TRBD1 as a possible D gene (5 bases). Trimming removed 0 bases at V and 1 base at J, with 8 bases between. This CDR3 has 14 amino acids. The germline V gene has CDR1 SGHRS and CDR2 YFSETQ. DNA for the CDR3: TGCGCCAGCAGCTTGGCTAGGGGTTCCTACGAGCAGTACTTC. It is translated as CASSLARGSYEQYF.

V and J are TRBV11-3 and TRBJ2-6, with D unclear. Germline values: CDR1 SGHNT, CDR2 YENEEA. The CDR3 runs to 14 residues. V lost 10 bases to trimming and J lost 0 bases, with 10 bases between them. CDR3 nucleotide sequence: TGTGCCATTTCCTTAAGCTCTGGGGCCAACGTCCTGACTTTC. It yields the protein CAISLSSGANVLTF.

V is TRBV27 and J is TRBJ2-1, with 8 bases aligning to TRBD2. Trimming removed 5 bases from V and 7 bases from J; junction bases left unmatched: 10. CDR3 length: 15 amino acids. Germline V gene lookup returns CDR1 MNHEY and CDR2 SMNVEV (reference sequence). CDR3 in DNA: TGTGCCAGCAGTCTTGGGACTAGGGGTAGGAATGAGCAGTTCTTC. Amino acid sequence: CASSLGTRGRNEQFF.